A single sample is the source of the 30 T cell receptor beta chains below, sequenced in a study of cytomegalovirus exposure and HLA in healthy donors. With 60 Vbeta and 13 Jbeta primers, the PCR was carried out. Measured with immunoSEQ multiplex PCR; TCRdb has only the in-frame clones, and not every one. The table lists 150,000 or so clones. Specimen: PBMCs. These receptors all stem from a woman aged 45-65 years in good health and CMV-seronegative.

The chain couples TRBV7-8 to TRBJ2-7; TRBD2 is a possible D gene (6 bases). Germline V lookup: CDR1 SGHVS, CDR2 FQNEAQ. V lost 0 bases, J lost 0 bases, and 15 bases lay in between. The CDR3 totals 17 residues. CDR3 loop: CASSLARLASSSYEQYF. The DNA for the CDR3 is TGTGCCAGCAGCTTAGCCCGCCTAGCGTCGAGCTCCTACGAGCAGTACTTC.

The chain combines TRBV27 with TRBJ2-1, with D tentatively TRBD2 (6 bases). The V gene lost 11 bases and the J gene lost 2 bases, with 16 bases spanning the gap. The CDR3 runs to 14 residues. The germline gives CDR1 MNHEY, CDR2 SMNVEV (reference sequence). The CDR3 DNA reads TGTGCCGTACGAGGGGAGGCCCCCTACAATGAGCAGTTCTTC. This translates into CAVRGEAPYNEQFF.

The CDR3, as DNA: TGTGCCAGCAGTGGAGGACAGAGCAATCAGCCCCAGCATTTT. Amino acid sequence: CASSGGQSNQPQHF. V gene TRBV2 combines with J gene TRBJ1-5; D is perhaps TRBD1 (6 bases). CDR1 and CDR2 (germline): SNHLY, FYNNEI. The V and J ends lost 4 bases and 1 base respectively, with 8 bases between them. The CDR3 covers 14 residues.

The chain employs TRBV28 and TRBJ2-5; 8 bases are shared with TRBD1. The CDR3 consists of 14 residues. The germline gives CDR1 MDHEN, CDR2 SYDVKM. Trimming took 2 bases from V and 4 from J; bases not matched to a gene: 3. This CDR3 reads CASSLIRGRETQYF. CDR3 nucleotides: TGTGCCAGCAGTTTAATCAGGGGGCGAGAGACCCAGTACTTC.

The chain employs TRBV7-2 and TRBJ2-1; TRBD1 is a possible D gene (5 bases). V lost 0 bases to trimming and J lost 9 bases, with 18 bases between them. From germline, CDR1 is SGHTA and CDR2 FQGNSA. The CDR3 has 16 amino acids. The CDR3: CASSLAGVGIRSEQFF. CDR3 nucleotide sequence: TGTGCCAGCAGCTTAGCAGGGGTGGGTATTAGGAGTGAGCAGTTCTTC.

The chain joins TRBV5-4 to TRBJ1-1; 8 nucleotides align to TRBD1. CDR3 length: 16 amino acids. V gave up 0 bases and J gave up 8 bases; unmatched junction bases: 12. In germline, CDR1 is SGHNT, CDR2 YYREEE (reference sequence). CDR3 bases: TGTGCCAGCAGCTTGGGAAGTCTGACAGGGGTAAGGGAAGCTTTCTTT. It codes for CASSLGSLTGVREAFF.

The chain couples TRBV7-9 to TRBJ1-3; D not certain. Trimming removed 5 bases at V and 4 bases at J, with 15 bases between. This CDR3 contains 15 residues. In germline, CDR1 is SEHNR, CDR2 FQNEAQ (reference sequence). CDR3 nucleotide sequence: TGTGCCAGCAGCGTCGGGTCAAATCTGGGAAACACCATATATTTT. Residues: CASSVGSNLGNTIYF.

This chain links TRBV5-4 with TRBJ2-2; D assignment may be TRBD1 or TRBD2 (9 bases each). V lost 4 bases to trimming and J lost 6 bases, with 22 bases between them. CDR1 is SGHNT, CDR2 YYREEE, per germline (reference sequence). CDR3 size: 17 residues. CDR3: CASSTGGGGRAAGELFF. CDR3 bases: TGTGCCAGCAGCACAGGGGGCGGCGGGAGGGCCGCCGGGGAGCTGTTTTTT.

The chain has TRBV2 and TRBJ1-5; no clear D. Germline V gene lookup returns CDR1 SNHLY and CDR2 FYNNEI. The CDR3 spans 12 residues. Trimming removed 5 bases from V and 9 bases from J, with 11 bases in between. CDR3 bases: TGTGCCAGCAGTTTAGAAGGGAGGCCCCAGCATTTT. The encoded protein is CASSLEGRPQHF.

The V and J genes are TRBV9 and TRBJ1-6, with D possibly matching TRBD1 (6 bases). V dropped 0 bases and J dropped 7 bases, with 8 bases sitting between them. Germline V gives CDR1 SGDLS, CDR2 YYNGEE. CDR3 size: 14 residues. In nucleotides, the CDR3 is TGTGCCAGCAGCGTAGGACAGGAAAATTCACCCCTCCACTTT. Amino acid sequence: CASSVGQENSPLHF.

Notes on this clone: The same CDR3 is also encoded by other DNA sequences in this sample. This chain joins TRBV5-1 and TRBJ2-7; TRBD1 agrees at 9 bases. The CDR3 extends over 14 amino acids. After removal of 4 bases from V and 7 bases from J, the junction contained 9 bases not matched to a gene. CDR1 and CDR2 (germline): SGHRS, YFSETQ. The CDR3 is CASSLGQGRGEQYF. The DNA for the CDR3 is TGCGCCAGCAGCCTAGGACAGGGGCGAGGGGAGCAGTACTTC.

The V gene is TRBV11-2, the J gene TRBJ2-7; D gene unclear. V lost 3 bases, J lost 6 bases, and 6 bases lay in between. There are 11 residues in the CDR3. Per germline, CDR1 SGHAT and CDR2 FQNNGV. The CDR3 DNA sequence: TGTGCCAGCAGCTTTGGGCTCGAGCAGTACTTC. This encodes CASSFGLEQYF.

The chain combines TRBV25-1 with TRBJ2-7; 7 positions match TRBD2. The CDR3 sequence is 13 residues long. The ends lost 9 bases at V and 0 bases at J; junction bases unmatched: 5. The germline V gene has CDR1 MGHDK and CDR2 SYGVNS. Here the CDR3 DNA reads TGTGCCAGTACGCGCGGGAGCTCCTACGAGCAGTACTTC. It yields the protein CASTRGSSYEQYF.

V and J are TRBV27 and TRBJ2-2, with 9 bases that match TRBD1. CDR1 and CDR2 (germline): MNHEY, SMNVEV (reference sequence). V shed 2 bases, J shed 3 bases, and the junction held 1 base outside the gene matches. There are 15 residues in the CDR3. CDR3 loop: CASSLGQGYTGELFF. CDR3 sequence (DNA): TGTGCCAGCAGTTTAGGACAGGGGTACACCGGGGAGCTGTTTTTT.

The rearrangement links TRBV12-5 to TRBJ1-2, with D unresolved. CDR3 length: 11 amino acids. Trimming left V 3 bases short and J 8 bases short, with 7 bases between. Germline V gives CDR1 LGHNT, CDR2 FRNRAP. CDR3 amino acids: CASGLGRGYTF. CDR3 sequence (DNA): TGTGCTAGTGGTTTAGGGAGGGGCTACACCTTC. Full variable domain (missing parts from reference TRBV12-5 and TRBJ1-2): DARVTQTPRHKVTEMGQEVTMRCQPILGHNTVFWYRQTMMQGLELLAYFRNRAPLDDSGMPKDRFSAEMPDATLATLKIQPSEPRDSAVYFCASGLGRGYTFGSGTRLTVV.

The V gene is TRBV14, the J gene TRBJ2-3; 7 bases are a match to TRBD1. The CDR3 contains 13 residues. The ends lost 1 base at V and 8 bases at J; junction bases unmatched: 3. Germline-derived CDR1 and CDR2 are SGHDN and FVKESK. CDR3 sequence: CASSQAGGTTQYF. CDR3 nucleotides: TGTGCCAGCAGCCAAGCAGGGGGAACTACGCAGTATTTT.

This chain joins TRBV7-2 and TRBJ2-7; 10 nucleotides align to TRBD2. CDR3 size: 14 residues. V dropped 6 bases and J dropped 5; count of bases not matched to a gene: 7. CDR1 SGHTA and CDR2 FQGNSA come from the germline V gene. DNA of the CDR3: TGTGCCAGCAGTAAACTAGCGGGATTAAACGAGCAGTACTTC. It specifies CASSKLAGLNEQYF.

The V call is TRBV7-3, the J call TRBJ1-2, with D hard to call. Germline assignment: CDR1 SGHTA and CDR2 FQGTGA. This CDR3 spans 14 amino acids. Trimming shortened V by 6 bases and J by 3 bases, and 14 bases separated the two germline ends. The CDR3 nucleotides read TGTGCCAGCAGTAGCGATTCCGGCGACTATGGCTACACCTTC. Protein product: CASSSDSGDYGYTF. The variable domain in full, with the rest retrieved from reference TRBV7-3 and TRBJ1-2, is GAGVSQTPSNKVTEKGKYVELRCDPISGHTALYWYRQSLGQGPEFLIYFQGTGAADDSGLPNDRFFAVRPEGSVSTLKIQRTERGDSAVYLCASSSDSGDYGYTFGSGTRLTVV.

The chain carries TRBV5-3 and TRBJ1-2; D is ambiguous. TRBV5-3 is given ORF status, its function remaining uncertain. This CDR3 region has 8 residues. CDR3 protein: CSDYGYTF. CDR3 DNA sequence: TGTTCGGACTATGGCTACACCTTC.

This chain joins TRBV6-1 and TRBJ1-1; no reliable D call. V was pared by 2 bases and J by 6 bases, with 13 bases between. Germline V gene data show CDR1 as MNHNS and CDR2 as SASEGT. This CDR3 region has 14 residues. Here the CDR3 DNA reads TGTGCCAGCAGTGAAATGGGCAGTGTCTCTGAAGCTTTCTTT. Protein product: CASSEMGSVSEAFF.

This chain connects TRBV18 to TRBJ1-1; the D gene is possibly TRBD1 (6 bases). The CDR3 sequence is 14 residues long. Trimming shortened V by 2 bases and J by 7 bases, and 14 bases separated the two germline ends. Germline loops: CDR1 KGHSH, CDR2 LQKENI. The CDR3 spells CASSPGGARGEAFF. For the CDR3, the DNA is TGTGCCAGCTCACCAGGGGGGGCGCGGGGTGAAGCTTTCTTT.

This rearrangement joins TRBV5-6 to TRBJ2-7; D is possibly TRBD1 (5 bases). V gave up 0 bases and J gave up 5 bases, with 12 bases separating them. This CDR3 region has 14 residues. In germline, CDR1 is SGHDT, CDR2 YYEEEE. CDR3 nucleotide sequence: TGTGCCAGCAGCTTGGTGCAGGGAAGGAACGAGCAGTACTTC. Translation gives CASSLVQGRNEQYF.

This chain uses TRBV2 with TRBJ2-7; 10 bases line up with TRBD1. Germline values: CDR1 SNHLY, CDR2 FYNNEI. With V trimmed by 7 bases and J by 6 bases, 6 bases remained unmatched. The CDR3 loop spans 13 amino acids. The CDR3: CASTGTGDSEQYF. For the CDR3, the DNA is TGTGCCAGCACCGGGACAGGGGACTCCGAGCAGTACTTC.

CDR3 loop: CASSKGGATGELFF. The CDR3 bases are TGTGCCAGTAGTAAAGGGGGCGCCACCGGGGAGCTGTTTTTT. J is TRBJ2-2 and V is TRBV19, with 7 bases aligning to TRBD1. Trimming took 4 bases from V and 4 from J; bases not matched to a gene: 3. The CDR3 is 14 amino acids. Germline assignment: CDR1 LNHDA and CDR2 SQIVND (reference sequence). Combining the CDR3 with reference TRBV19 and TRBJ2-2 gives the whole variable domain DGGITQSPKYLFRKEGQNVTLSCEQNLNHDAMYWYRQDPGQGLRLIYYSQIVNDFQKGDIAEGYSVSREKKESFPLTVTSAQKNPTAFYLCASSKGGATGELFFGEGSRLTVL.

The V gene is TRBV2, the J gene TRBJ2-1, with D unresolved. The CDR3 runs 16 residues. Germline V gene lookup returns CDR1 SNHLY and CDR2 FYNNEI. Trimming cost V 4 bases and J 6 bases, with 19 bases left between them. This chain's CDR3 is CASSGATSRSGNEQFF. In nucleotides, the CDR3 is TGTGCCAGCAGTGGCGCGACTTCTCGTTCTGGCAATGAGCAGTTCTTC.

This chain joins TRBV30 and TRBJ2-7, with TRBD2 identical over 7 bases. This CDR3 has 13 amino acids. CDR1 GTSNPN and CDR2 SVGIG come from the germline V gene (reference sequence). V was pared by 7 bases and J by 5 bases, with 11 bases of the junction left unmatched. The CDR3 coding sequence is TGTGCCTACGTAGCGGGCCCGGGCCACGAGCAGTACTTC. Protein: CAYVAGPGHEQYF.

The chain is built from TRBV30 and TRBJ2-5, with D perhaps matching TRBD2 (5 bases). The J call could be wrong; TRBJ2-7 is a better fit for the DNA end. Germline V gene data show CDR1 as GTSNPN and CDR2 as SVGIG (reference sequence). This CDR3 has 15 amino acids. CDR3 region: CAWGEGQHRIYEQYF. CDR3 coding DNA: TGTGCCTGGGGAGAGGGCCAACACCGCATTTACGAGCAGTACTTC.

This chain uses TRBV29-1 with TRBJ2-2; D is ambiguous. The CDR3 has 13 amino acids. Trimming removed 1 base at V and 6 bases at J, with 9 bases between. The germline V gene has CDR1 SQVTM and CDR2 ANQGSEA. The CDR3 DNA sequence: TGCAGCGTTGAAGCACAAGAAGCCGGGGAGCTGTTTTTT. This encodes CSVEAQEAGELFF.

The V call is TRBV7-9, the J call TRBJ2-3; D gene uncertain. Trimming removed 5 bases at V and 2 bases at J, with 5 bases between. Germline V gene sequence: CDR1 SEHNR, CDR2 FQNEAQ (reference sequence). The CDR3 is 12 residues long. CDR3 loop: CASSLFTDTQYF. CDR3 sequence (DNA): TGTGCCAGCAGCCTTTTCACAGATACGCAGTATTTT.

The V and J genes are TRBV9 and TRBJ2-1; 13 positions match TRBD2. V trimming: 3 bases; J trimming: 6 bases; junction bases outside the gene matches: 3. The CDR3 covers 15 residues. From germline, CDR1 is SGDLS and CDR2 YYNGEE. CDR3 bases: TGTGCCAGCAGCGGAACTAGCGGGAGGGCCAATGAGCAGTTCTTC. Translated, it gives CASSGTSGRANEQFF.